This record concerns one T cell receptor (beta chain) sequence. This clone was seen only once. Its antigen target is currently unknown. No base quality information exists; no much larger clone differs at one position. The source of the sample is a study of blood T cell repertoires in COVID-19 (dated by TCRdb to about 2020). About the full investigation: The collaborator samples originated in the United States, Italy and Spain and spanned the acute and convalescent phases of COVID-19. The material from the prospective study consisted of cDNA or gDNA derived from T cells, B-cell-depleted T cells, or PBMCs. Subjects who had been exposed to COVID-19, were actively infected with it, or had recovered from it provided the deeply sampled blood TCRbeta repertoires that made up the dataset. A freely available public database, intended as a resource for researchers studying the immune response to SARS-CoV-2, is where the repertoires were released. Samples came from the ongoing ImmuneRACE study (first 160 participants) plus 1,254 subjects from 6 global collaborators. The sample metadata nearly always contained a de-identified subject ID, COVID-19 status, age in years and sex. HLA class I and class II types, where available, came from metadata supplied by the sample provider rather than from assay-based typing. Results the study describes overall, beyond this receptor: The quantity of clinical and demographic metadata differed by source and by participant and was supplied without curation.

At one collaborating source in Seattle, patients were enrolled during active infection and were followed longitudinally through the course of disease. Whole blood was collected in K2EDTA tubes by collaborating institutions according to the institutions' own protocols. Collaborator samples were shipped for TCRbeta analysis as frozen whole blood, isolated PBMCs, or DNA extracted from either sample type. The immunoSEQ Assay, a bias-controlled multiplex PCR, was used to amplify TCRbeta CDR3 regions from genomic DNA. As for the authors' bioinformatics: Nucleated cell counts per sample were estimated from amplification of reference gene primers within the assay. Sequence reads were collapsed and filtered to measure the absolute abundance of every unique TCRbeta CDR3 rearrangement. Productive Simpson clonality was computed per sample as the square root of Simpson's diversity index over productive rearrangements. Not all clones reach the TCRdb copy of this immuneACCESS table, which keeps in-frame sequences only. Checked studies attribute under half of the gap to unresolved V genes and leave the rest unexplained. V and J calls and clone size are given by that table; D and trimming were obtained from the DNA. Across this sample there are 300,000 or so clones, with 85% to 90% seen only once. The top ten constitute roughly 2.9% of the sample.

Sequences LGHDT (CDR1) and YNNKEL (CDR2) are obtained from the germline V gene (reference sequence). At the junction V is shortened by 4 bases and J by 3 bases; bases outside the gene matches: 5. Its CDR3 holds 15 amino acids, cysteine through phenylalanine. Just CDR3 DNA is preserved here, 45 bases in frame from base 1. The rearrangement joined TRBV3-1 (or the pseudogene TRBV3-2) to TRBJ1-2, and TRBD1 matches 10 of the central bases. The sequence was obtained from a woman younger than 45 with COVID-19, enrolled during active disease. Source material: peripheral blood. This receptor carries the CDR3 CASSPRDRGHYGYTF. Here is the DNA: TGTGCCAGCAGCCCCCGGGACAGGGGCCACTATGGCTACACCTTC.